The present entry profiles one T cell receptor beta chain with its context. This receptor's antigen is unknown. Base qualities are not provided; no much larger clone lies one nucleotide away. The data are from a study of T-cell reconstitution after alpha-beta-depleted transplantation in children (dated by TCRdb to the mid-2010s). Turning to the overall study: Using TCR repertoire profiling, the study followed T-cell immune reconstitution in a quantitative way in children after TCRalphabeta/CD19-depleted allogeneic hematopoietic cell transplantation.

The sample's treatment or condition label, in plain terms: allogeneic hematopoietic cell transplantation with graft depleted of TCRalphabeta T cells and CD19 B cells. Transplant recipients were children who received TCRalphabeta/CD19-depleted allogeneic hematopoietic cell grafts. Trimming costs V 7 bases and J 3 bases, and their ends lie 15 bases apart. From a lookup of the germline V gene, CDR1 and CDR2 are SQVTM and ANQGSEA. Measured from the cysteine to the phenylalanine, the CDR3 is 13 residues long. Only CDR3 DNA is held: 39 bases, read in frame from base 1. What the work shows at the level of the full study, not this receptor alone: Over subsequent months, a decline in hyperexpanded clone frequencies was noted, and after one year, T-cell counts and TCRbeta diversity were mostly ascribed to newly produced T cells. About two months after transplant, the apparently early recovery of alphabetaT-cell counts reportedly depended on just several hundred clones that had expanded rapidly and came from non-depleted graft cells. In some patients, the high TCRbeta diversity seen at day 60 was put down to recipient T cells and intrathymic progenitors that had survived conditioning.

Libraries were built with PCR. Sequencer: Illumina HiSeq 2500. TCR libraries were prepared with molecular barcoding, using unique molecular identifiers to normalize TCRbeta repertoire quantification. TCRdb ran its own pipeline on the public reads, namely fastp trimming at Q25 and MiXCR clone calling, and kept in-frame beta chains. For every CDR3 protein sequence, its rows merge into one entry that carries the most common genes and DNA. The sample profile shows 440,000 or so distinct CDR3 sequences; over 40% of them were found once. In total, the top ten clones hold about 30% of the sample. Specimen: PBMCs, collected before TCRalphabeta/CD19-depleted stem cell transplant. This receptor was obtained from a girl aged 2-10 years with aplastic anemia, due to receive a stem cell transplant. The chain is encoded by TRBV29-1 joined to TRBJ1-1; a weak D assignment points to TRBD1 (5 bases agree). The DNA sequence is TGCAGCGATACCGGGGGTCTATACACTGAAGCTTTCTTT. Its protein is CSDTGGLYTEAFF.